What follows are 32 T cell receptor beta chains derived from one specimen sequenced in a study of blood T cell repertoires in COVID-19 (dated by TCRdb to 2020 to 2022). To prepare the library, the immunoSEQ multiplex PCR assay was applied. Held by TCRdb, this immuneACCESS table contains in-frame sequences only and omits some clones. Under half of the omission traces to an unresolved V gene where checked; the cause of the rest is unknown. The sample includes roughly 120,000 clones, with approximately 85% observed a single time. Together, the top ten hold under 3.5% of the sample. The specimen was peripheral blood. The receptors were gathered from an elderly woman with COVID-19, enrolled during active disease.

This clone was seen just once. The chain couples TRBV4-3 to TRBJ1-2; the match to TRBD1 covers 8 bases. With 0 bases clipped from V and 6 bases from J, the junction kept 6 bases outside the gene matches. Germline assignment: CDR1 LGHNA and CDR2 YSLEER. The CDR3 spans 15 residues. CDR3 sequence (DNA): TGCGCCAGCAGCCAAGAAGTACAGGGGGTGAATGGCTACACCTTC. This codes for CASSQEVQGVNGYTF.

The chain is built from TRBV10-3 and TRBJ2-7; 9 bases align to TRBD2. V shed 6 bases, J shed 6 bases, and the junction held 9 bases outside the gene matches. CDR3 length: 14 amino acids. In germline, CDR1 is ENHRY, CDR2 SYGVKD. CDR3 in DNA: TGTGCCATCAGATCCGACGCGGGAGGGAGCGAGCAGTACTTC. It translates to CAIRSDAGGSEQYF.

This chain joins TRBV19 and TRBJ2-7, with 7 bases that match TRBD1. The CDR3 has 13 residues. Germline CDR1 is LNHDA and CDR2 is SQIVND (reference sequence). With V trimmed by 9 bases and J by 2 bases, 7 bases remained unmatched. CDR3 DNA sequence: TGTGCCAGCCAACCACAGGGGACCTACGAGCAGTACTTC. It codes for CASQPQGTYEQYF.

The J gene is TRBJ2-2, the V gene TRBV7-9; 10 bases fit TRBD2. The V segment lost 2 bases and the J segment 2 bases; nucleotides outside the gene matches: 8. Germline V gene lookup returns CDR1 SEHNR and CDR2 FQNEAQ (reference sequence). The CDR3 extends over 18 amino acids. The CDR3 sequence is CASSLSLLAGKNTGELFF. The CDR3 coding sequence is TGTGCCAGCAGCTTAAGCCTACTAGCGGGAAAAAACACCGGGGAGCTGTTTTTT.

The chain links TRBV9 to TRBJ2-5, with D perhaps TRBD2 (6 bases). Germline V CDR1 and CDR2: SGDLS, YYNGEE. Trimming pared 0 bases from V and 3 bases from J, leaving 6 bases between. The CDR3 covers 13 residues. The CDR3 here is CASSVGLEETQYF. The CDR3 coding sequence is TGTGCCAGCAGCGTAGGACTAGAAGAGACCCAGTACTTC.

In this sample, this clone turned up once. The chain couples TRBV28 to TRBJ2-1; D gene uncertain. Trimming took off 4 bases at V and 0 bases at J, with 13 bases between the two ends. The CDR3 sequence is 16 residues long. CDR1 and CDR2 (germline): MDHEN, SYDVKM. The CDR3 here is CASSSPTPSSYNEQFF. As DNA, the CDR3 is TGTGCCAGCAGTTCCCCCACCCCGAGCTCCTACAATGAGCAGTTCTTC.

This clone was seen more than once but under ten times. V gene TRBV28 combines with J gene TRBJ2-7; no firm D call. This CDR3 has 13 residues. V lost 4 bases and J 0 bases, leaving 7 bases between the germline ends. Germline values: CDR1 MDHEN, CDR2 SYDVKM. In DNA form, the CDR3 reads TGTGCCAGCAGTTCCTACAGCTCCTACGAGCAGTACTTC. This encodes CASSSYSSYEQYF.

This clone has a single count. The genes are TRBV5-6 and TRBJ2-3; D is possibly TRBD2 (5 bases). The CDR3 is 14 residues long. Germline V lookup: CDR1 SGHDT, CDR2 YYEEEE. V was clipped by 3 bases and J by 3 bases, with 11 bases between them. CDR3 DNA sequence: TGTGCCAGCAGCTCTCCTAGGAGGACAGATACGCAGTATTTT. This encodes CASSSPRRTDTQYF.

This clone was observed a single time. The chain employs TRBV6-6 and TRBJ1-1; weak D call: TRBD1 (5 bases). Germline V gene sequence: CDR1 MNHNY, CDR2 SVGAGI (reference sequence). There are 11 residues in the CDR3. The V and J ends lost 9 bases and 1 base respectively, with 6 bases between them. The CDR3 protein is CASGQNTEAFF. As DNA, the CDR3 is TGTGCCAGTGGACAGAACACTGAAGCTTTCTTT.

The rearrangement links TRBV28 to TRBJ2-5, with TRBD2 identical over 15 bases. Germline V gene data show CDR1 as MDHEN and CDR2 as SYDVKM. V was clipped by 5 bases and J by 5 bases; unmatched bases: 6. CDR3 length equals 16 residues. The CDR3, as DNA: TGTGCCAGCAGTCTGGGACTAGCGGGAGGTGGGGAGACCCAGTACTTC. Translated: CASSLGLAGGGETQYF.

This clone was seen a handful of times. The V call is TRBV9, the J call TRBJ2-2; 9 nucleotides line up with TRBD2. Germline loops: CDR1 SGDLS, CDR2 YYNGEE. Trimming took 4 bases from V and 3 from J; bases not matched to a gene: 13. The CDR3 contains 18 residues. The CDR3 nucleotides are TGTGCCAGCAGCCCCCGGCGGGAGGGCTCTTCTCACACCGGGGAGCTGTTTTTT. This gives the protein CASSPRREGSSHTGELFF.

V and J are TRBV5-1 and TRBJ2-1, with 8 positions matching TRBD2. The length of the CDR3 is 16 residues. Germline V CDR1 and CDR2: SGHRS, YFSETQ. The junction had 8 bases not matched to a gene; V was cut back by 2 bases and J by 4 bases. CDR3 in DNA: TGCGCCAGCAGCTTTAAGGCGGGGGGTCTTTACAATGAGCAGTTCTTC. It codes for CASSFKAGGLYNEQFF. The whole variable domain, remainder taken from reference TRBV5-1 and TRBJ2-1, is KAGVTQTPRYLIKTRGQQVTLSCSPISGHRSVSWYQQTPGQGLQFLFEYFSETQRNKGNFPGRFSGRQFSNSRSEMNVSTLELGDSALYLCASSFKAGGLYNEQFFGPGTRLTVL.

This chain links TRBV5-1 with TRBJ2-7; 9 bases agree with TRBD1. The CDR3 covers 13 residues. Unmatched junction bases numbered 5, after V lost 4 bases and J lost 6 bases. Germline assignment: CDR1 SGHRS and CDR2 YFSETQ. In DNA, the CDR3 is TGCGCCAGCAGCATTGGACAGGGGAGCGAGCAGTACTTC. Translation: CASSIGQGSEQYF.

V gene TRBV7-2 combines with J gene TRBJ2-7; perhaps TRBD1 as D (6 bases). The V gene lost 5 bases and the J gene lost 5 bases, with 13 bases spanning the gap. The V gene's germline CDR1 is SGHTA and CDR2 FQGNSA. CDR3 size: 13 residues. The CDR3 here is CASSQGPLDEQYF. DNA for the CDR3: TGTGCCAGCAGCCAGGGGCCCCTAGACGAGCAGTACTTC.

This rearrangement joins TRBV28 to TRBJ1-3; D call uncertain. Germline CDR1 MDHEN, CDR2 SYDVKM. Between the trimmed V and J ends, which lost 3 bases and 0 bases, there was a span of 3 bases. The CDR3 runs to 13 residues. Written as DNA, the CDR3 is TGTGCCAGCAGTTTCAACTCTGGAAACACCATATATTTT. It encodes CASSFNSGNTIYF.

The rearrangement links TRBV7-3 to TRBJ2-1; a possible D gene is TRBD1 (6 bases). The CDR3 is made up of 15 amino acids. Trimming removed 3 bases at V and 6 bases at J, with 15 bases between. The germline V gene encodes CDR1 SGHTA and CDR2 FQGTGA. CDR3 nucleotides: TGTGCCAGCAGCTTGCCAGGGGCCTTGACCAATGAGCAGTTCTTC. Its protein is CASSLPGALTNEQFF.

The chain links TRBV3-1 (or the pseudogene TRBV3-2) to TRBJ1-1; D ambiguous. This CDR3 is built from 15 residues. The germline CDR1 and CDR2 sequences are LGHDT and YNNKEL (reference sequence). Trimming took off 1 base at V and 6 bases at J, with 15 bases between the two ends. The CDR3 protein is CASSQGVWEGAEAFF. CDR3 bases: TGTGCCAGCAGCCAAGGAGTTTGGGAGGGCGCTGAAGCTTTCTTT.

The J gene is TRBJ2-2, the V gene TRBV27, with D hard to call. The CDR3 length is 13 residues. Germline CDR1 MNHEY, CDR2 SMNVEV (reference sequence). With 5 bases removed from V and 5 bases from J, the gap between germline ends came to 9 bases. CDR3 DNA: TGTGCCAGCAGTCTCCAGGTGACCGGGGAGCTGTTTTTT. It translates to CASSLQVTGELFF.

V usage is TRBV10-3 and J usage is TRBJ2-1; 7 positions agree with TRBD2. Germline V lookup: CDR1 ENHRY, CDR2 SYGVKD. The CDR3 consists of 17 residues. V gave up 5 bases and J gave up 5 bases; unmatched junction bases: 15. Here the CDR3 reads CAISLGTTLEGNNEQFF. The CDR3 DNA follows: TGTGCCATCAGTCTCGGGACTACCTTGGAGGGGAACAATGAGCAGTTCTTC.

The gene calls are TRBV5-1 and TRBJ2-6; D is ambiguous. Trimming pared 0 bases from V and 0 bases from J, leaving 4 bases between. The CDR3 extends over 15 amino acids. Per the germline V gene, CDR1 is SGHRS and CDR2 is YFSETQ. This chain's CDR3 is CASSLAGSGANVLTF. Here the CDR3 DNA reads TGCGCCAGCAGCTTGGCAGGCTCTGGGGCCAACGTCCTGACTTTC.

This chain links TRBV19 with TRBJ1-6; TRBD1 matches at 7 bases. V lost 5 bases, J lost 9 bases, and 10 bases stayed unmatched. Per the germline V gene, CDR1 is LNHDA and CDR2 is SQIVND (reference sequence). The CDR3 totals 15 residues. CDR3 in amino acids: CASSGQGGTSSPLHF. CDR3 bases: TGTGCCAGTAGTGGCCAGGGGGGTACGAGTTCACCCCTCCACTTT.

The chain couples TRBV20-1 to TRBJ2-7; D not certain. Trimming shortened V by 3 bases and J by 6 bases, and 9 bases separated the two germline ends. The CDR3 loop spans 11 amino acids. The germline CDR1 and CDR2 sequences are DFQATT and SNEGSKA (reference sequence). CDR3 protein: CSASYEAEQYF. In DNA form, the CDR3 reads TGCAGTGCTAGTTACGAGGCCGAGCAGTACTTC.

The gene calls are TRBV4-3 and TRBJ2-4, with a tentative D call TRBD2 (5 bases). The CDR3 sequence is 15 residues long. V shed 0 bases and J shed 9 bases, with 15 bases lying between them. Looked up from germline, CDR1 is LGHNA and CDR2 is YSLEER. The CDR3 coding sequence is TGCGCCAGCAGCCAAGATGGAATGAGAGAGGGCATTCAGTACTTC. Amino acids: CASSQDGMREGIQYF.

The chain is built from TRBV5-4 and TRBJ2-7, with 11 bases lining up with TRBD1. V shed 4 bases and J 2 bases; nucleotides not matched to a gene: 2. The CDR3 consists of 14 residues. CDR1 and CDR2 (germline): SGHNT, YYREEE (reference sequence). The CDR3 here is CASSGDRGAYEQYF. In DNA, the CDR3 is TGTGCCAGCAGCGGGGACAGGGGGGCCTACGAGCAGTACTTC.

V is TRBV12-3 or TRBV12-4 and J is TRBJ1-3, with unresolved D. This CDR3 is built from 13 residues. Trimming pared 3 bases from V and 3 bases from J, leaving 6 bases between. CDR3 region: CASSLTGGNTIYF. The CDR3, as DNA: TGTGCCAGCAGTTTGACTGGTGGAAACACCATATATTTT.

The V and J genes are TRBV11-2 and TRBJ2-1; D is unclear. Trimming shortened V by 0 bases and J by 9 bases, and 9 bases separated the two germline ends. The germline gives CDR1 SGHAT, CDR2 FQNNGV. CDR3 size: 13 residues. CDR3 in amino acids: CASSLDRFGEQFF. As DNA, the CDR3 is TGTGCCAGCAGCTTAGATCGGTTCGGTGAGCAGTTCTTC.

This clone is labeled as medium-sized. For the CDR3, the DNA is TGTGCCAGCAGTCCGCTACAGGGGGCGAGTCAGCCCCAGCATTTT. This sequence encodes CASSPLQGASQPQHF. The V call is TRBV4-2, the J call TRBJ1-5, with 9 bases aligning to TRBD1. Trimming cost V 6 bases and J 6 bases; bases outside gene matches: 9. This CDR3 is built from 15 residues. Germline CDR1 is LGHNA and CDR2 is YNFKEQ.

The V call is TRBV15, the J call TRBJ1-5; possibly TRBD1 for D (5 bases). There are 15 residues in the CDR3. The ends were cut back, 0 bases at V and 6 bases at J, with 12 bases in the middle. Germline CDR1 LNHNV, CDR2 YYDKDF (reference sequence). CDR3: CATSREFTGLQPQHF. In DNA, the CDR3 is TGTGCCACCAGCAGAGAATTCACAGGCCTTCAGCCCCAGCATTTT.

The V and J genes are TRBV5-1 and TRBJ1-2; D gene unclear. Germline values: CDR1 SGHRS, CDR2 YFSETQ. The V gene lost 0 bases and the J gene lost 4 bases, with 13 bases spanning the gap. The CDR3 spans 15 residues. CDR3 residues: CASSLEARRSYGYTF. CDR3 nucleotide sequence: TGCGCCAGCAGCTTGGAGGCCAGGAGGAGCTATGGCTACACCTTC.

The chain carries TRBV7-9 and TRBJ1-2; weak D call: TRBD1 (6 bases). CDR1 SEHNR and CDR2 FQNEAQ come from the germline V gene (reference sequence). V was clipped by 3 bases and J by 2 bases, with 7 bases between them. CDR3 length equals 13 residues. The CDR3 DNA reads TGTGCCAGCAGCTTTGGACAGAACTATGGCTACACCTTC. Translated: CASSFGQNYGYTF.

The V and J genes are TRBV5-4 and TRBJ1-4; D is perhaps TRBD1 (5 bases). Trimming cost V 4 bases and J 8 bases, with 18 bases left between them. Germline-derived CDR1 and CDR2 are SGHNT and YYREEE (reference sequence). This CDR3 is 15 amino acids long. In nucleotides, the CDR3 is TGTGCCAGCAGCGAAGGGACTACTCTGAGGGAAAAACTGTTTTTT. Its protein is CASSEGTTLREKLFF. Drawing the rest from reference TRBV5-4 and TRBJ1-4, the complete variable domain is ETGVTQSPTHLIKTRGQQVTLRCSSQSGHNTVSWYQQALGQGPQFIFQYYREEENGRGNFPPRFSGLQFPNYSSELNVNALELDDSALYLCASSEGTTLREKLFFGSGTQLSVL.

The sample holds one count of this clone. This rearrangement joins TRBV6-2 or TRBV6-3 to TRBJ2-5; 8 positions match TRBD2. The V segment lost 4 bases and the J segment 7 bases; nucleotides outside the gene matches: 14. Germline CDR1 and CDR2: MNHEY and SVGEGT. This CDR3 comprises 16 residues. As DNA, the CDR3 is TGTGCCAGCAGTTTAACTAGCGGAGACTCCTGGGGGACCCAGTACTTC. It codes for CASSLTSGDSWGTQYF.